This T cell receptor beta chain appears in the sequencing data of a study of T cells in women clearing cervical HPV infection. Turning to the study itself: Blood came at first lesion visit for cases, post-clearance for controls.

Libraries were prepared by immunoSEQ multiplex PCR; TCRdb keeps only in-frame clonotypes and omits some of them. The sample has 20,000 to 25,000 clones. V dropped 5 bases and J dropped 5 bases, with 13 bases sitting between them. The CDR3 has 14 residues. In germline, CDR1 is LNHDA, CDR2 SQIVND (reference sequence). Turning to this clone: Read sequence stops 3 residues before the CDR3 end, and the germline J gene provides the missing end.

Prevalent HPV16 infections were excluded; only incident single HPV16 infections included. This sequence was found in a woman aged 18-70 years with a cervical HPV16 infection that either progressed to CIN3+ or cleared (not recorded which). The sample was blood buffy coat. The V call is TRBV19, the J call TRBJ2-1; possible D gene TRBD2, 6 bases. The CDR3 DNA, read in part, is TGTGCCAGTAGTTCGGGACTCTCACACAATGAG. Encoded protein: CASSSGLSHNE. The CDR3 reads in full as CASSSGLSHNEQFF.